The clone carrying this T cell receptor (beta chain) was observed a few times. Its antigen remains unknown. This sample was included in a study of T-cell reconstitution after alpha-beta-depleted transplantation in children. Whole-study findings and limits: Surviving recipient T cells and thymic progenitors underlay high day-60 TCRbeta diversity in some patients. Expanded graft clones numbering several hundred reportedly gave rise to alpha-beta T cells about two months after transplant. At one year after transplant, newly produced T cells mostly accounted for T-cell counts and diversity.

TCRbeta library construction was performed incorporating unique molecular identifiers. TCRdb re-called the PCR reads through MiXCR, storing one row per CDR3 protein. Of about 830,000 distinct CDR3 sequences detected, 15% to 20% appear once; the ten largest clones hold roughly 4.8%. The V gene end was trimmed by 5 bases and the J gene end by 5 bases; junction bases not matched to a gene: 12. The CDR3 has 15 residues. Per the germline V gene, CDR1 is SQVTM and CDR2 is ANQGSEA. This clonotype was sampled from a male patient under 18 who had a stem cell transplant for acute lymphoblastic leukemia, so the T cells may come from the graft donor. J is TRBJ1-5 and V is TRBV29-1; 7 bases are a match to TRBD1. Specimen: PBMCs, mostly from graft donor cells, collected 360 days after TCRalphabeta/CD19-depleted stem cell transplant. The CDR3 nucleotides are TGCAGCGTTCGCATATCCCGGGACAGATATCAGCCCCAGCATTTT. Translating it yields CSVRISRDRYQPQHF.